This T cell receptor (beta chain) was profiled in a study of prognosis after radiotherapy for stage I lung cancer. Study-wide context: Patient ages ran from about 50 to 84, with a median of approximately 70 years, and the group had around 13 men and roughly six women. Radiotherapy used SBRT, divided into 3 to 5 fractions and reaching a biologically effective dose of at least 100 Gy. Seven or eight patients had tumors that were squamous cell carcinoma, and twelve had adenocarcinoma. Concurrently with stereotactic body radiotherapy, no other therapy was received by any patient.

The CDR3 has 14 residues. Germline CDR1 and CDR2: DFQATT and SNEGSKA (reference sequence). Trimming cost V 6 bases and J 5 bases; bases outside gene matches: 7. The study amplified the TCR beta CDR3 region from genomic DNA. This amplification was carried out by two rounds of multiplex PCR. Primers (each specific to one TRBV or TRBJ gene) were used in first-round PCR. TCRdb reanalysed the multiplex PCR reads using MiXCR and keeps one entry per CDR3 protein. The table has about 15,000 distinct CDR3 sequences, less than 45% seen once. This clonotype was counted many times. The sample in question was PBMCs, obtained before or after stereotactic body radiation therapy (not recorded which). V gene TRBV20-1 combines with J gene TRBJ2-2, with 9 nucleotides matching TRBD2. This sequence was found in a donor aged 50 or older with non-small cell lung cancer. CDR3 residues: CSAISGRWTGELFF. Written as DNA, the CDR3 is TGCAGTGCAATTAGCGGGAGATGGACCGGGGAGCTGTTTTTT.